A selection of T cell receptor beta chains follows, all from one sample in a study of blood T cell repertoires in COVID-19. Clones were sequenced by immunoSEQ multiplex PCR, and TCRdb holds only the in-frame ones, with some missing. Found here are some 80,000 clones, 84% of them singletons; the top ten hold approximately 10%. Sequencing was performed on peripheral blood. Every receptor here comes from a human donor in a cohort sampled during active COVID-19. Both conserved end residues are part of each CDR3. Each record gives: D gene, J gene, clone size, V gene, CDR3 length, CDR3 DNA, CDR3 protein. D genes are given only for firm matches. Clone sizes are given selectively: once, few, many, or a class where the clone is expanded.

d_call: TRBD2
j_call: TRBJ2-5
clone_size: -
v_call: TRBV27
cdr3_length: 17
cdr3_nt: TGTGCCAGCAGTTTATCTGTACCGGGACTAGGCTTAGGGACCCAGTACTTC
cdr3_aa: CASSLSVPGLGLGTQYF

d_call: TRBD2
j_call: TRBJ2-1
clone_size: -
v_call: TRBV5-4
cdr3_length: 16
cdr3_nt: TGTGCCAGCAGCAGGGGACTAGCGGACTCCTACAATGAGCAGTTCTTC
cdr3_aa: CASSRGLADSYNEQFF

d_call: TRBD2
j_call: TRBJ2-1
clone_size: -
v_call: TRBV6-4
cdr3_length: 15
cdr3_nt: TGTGCCAGCAGTGTGGCTAGCGGGATATACAATGAGCAGTTCTTC
cdr3_aa: CASSVASGIYNEQFF

d_call: -
j_call: TRBJ1-5
clone_size: -
v_call: TRBV6-5
cdr3_length: 16
cdr3_nt: TGTGCCAGCAGTTACTCAATCCCCCATAGCAATCAGCCCCAGCATTTT
cdr3_aa: CASSYSIPHSNQPQHF

d_call: TRBD1
j_call: TRBJ2-3
clone_size: -
v_call: TRBV5-1
cdr3_length: 16
cdr3_nt: TGCGCCAGCAGCTTACGCGGGACAGGGCGCACAGATACGCAGTATTTT
cdr3_aa: CASSLRGTGRTDTQYF

d_call: -
j_call: TRBJ2-1
clone_size: -
v_call: TRBV3-1/TRBV3-2
cdr3_length: 15
cdr3_nt: TGTGCCAGCAGCCAATGGACCATGGGGGACTTAGAGCAGTTCTTC
cdr3_aa: CASSQWTMGDLEQFF

d_call: TRBD1
j_call: TRBJ1-2
clone_size: once
v_call: TRBV12-3/TRBV12-4
cdr3_length: 13
cdr3_nt: TGTGCCAGCTCCCTAGGACAGGGGAGTGGCTACACCTTC
cdr3_aa: CASSLGQGSGYTF

d_call: -
j_call: TRBJ1-1
clone_size: few
v_call: TRBV3-1/TRBV3-2
cdr3_length: 13
cdr3_nt: TGTGCCAGCAGCCGGGGGGAGAACACTGAAGCTTTCTTT
cdr3_aa: CASSRGENTEAFF

d_call: -
j_call: TRBJ2-5
clone_size: -
v_call: TRBV1
cdr3_length: 18
cdr3_nt: TGCACCAGCAGCCCAGTTTATTTCGTTGGGGGGGCCTGCTCGACCCAGTACTTC
cdr3_aa: CTSSPVYFVGGACSTQYF

d_call: TRBD1
j_call: TRBJ1-2
clone_size: -
v_call: TRBV3-1/TRBV3-2
cdr3_length: 13
cdr3_nt: TGTGCCAGCAGCCCGGGACAGATCTATGGCTACACCTTC
cdr3_aa: CASSPGQIYGYTF

d_call: -
j_call: TRBJ2-3
clone_size: -
v_call: TRBV7-6
cdr3_length: 15
cdr3_nt: TGTGCCAGCAGCTTAGCGGGAGGAAGCACAGATACGCAGTATTTT
cdr3_aa: CASSLAGGSTDTQYF

d_call: -
j_call: TRBJ1-2
clone_size: -
v_call: TRBV14
cdr3_length: 16
cdr3_nt: TGTGCCAGCAGCCAAGGTCTTCAGGGCATTTCCTATGGCTACACCTTC
cdr3_aa: CASSQGLQGISYGYTF

d_call: -
j_call: TRBJ1-4
clone_size: -
v_call: TRBV25-1
cdr3_length: 16
cdr3_nt: TGTGCCAGCAGCCCCGGGAGGGCTTCAACTAATGAAAAACTGTTTTTT
cdr3_aa: CASSPGRASTNEKLFF

d_call: TRBD1
j_call: TRBJ2-7
clone_size: few
v_call: TRBV5-1
cdr3_length: 16
cdr3_nt: TGCGCCAGCAGGCTATCCGGGACAGGGAGCTCCTACGAGCAGTACTTC
cdr3_aa: CASRLSGTGSSYEQYF

d_call: TRBD1
j_call: TRBJ2-5
clone_size: -
v_call: TRBV2
cdr3_length: 14
cdr3_nt: TGTGCCAGCAGCTACGACAGGGGGGAAGAGACCCAGTACTTC
cdr3_aa: CASSYDRGEETQYF

d_call: TRBD1
j_call: TRBJ2-7
clone_size: -
v_call: TRBV7-2
cdr3_length: 13
cdr3_nt: TGTGCCAGCAGCCTAGGACAGGCGAGGGAGCAGTACTTC
cdr3_aa: CASSLGQAREQYF

d_call: TRBD1
j_call: TRBJ1-5
clone_size: -
v_call: TRBV6-1
cdr3_length: 17
cdr3_nt: TGTGCCAGCAGAGAACGGACAGGGGGGAATAGCAATCAGCCCCAGCATTTT
cdr3_aa: CASRERTGGNSNQPQHF

d_call: -
j_call: TRBJ1-2
clone_size: -
v_call: TRBV7-8
cdr3_length: 15
cdr3_nt: TGTGCCAGCAGCCCTACTGGCTGGACAAACTATGGCTACACCTTC
cdr3_aa: CASSPTGWTNYGYTF

d_call: -
j_call: TRBJ1-2
clone_size: -
v_call: TRBV6-5
cdr3_length: 12
cdr3_nt: TGTGCCAGCAGCACAACTAACTATGGCTACACCTTC
cdr3_aa: CASSTTNYGYTF

d_call: -
j_call: TRBJ1-1
clone_size: few
v_call: TRBV6-5
cdr3_length: 14
cdr3_nt: TGTGCCAGCAGTTACTCTGGAAGGGGCACTGAAGCTTTCTTT
cdr3_aa: CASSYSGRGTEAFF

d_call: TRBD1
j_call: TRBJ1-5
clone_size: -
v_call: TRBV3-1/TRBV3-2
cdr3_length: 16
cdr3_nt: TGTGCCAGCAGCCAAGCGGGGACAGGAGGAAATCAGCCCCAGCATTTT
cdr3_aa: CASSQAGTGGNQPQHF

d_call: TRBD1
j_call: TRBJ1-3
clone_size: -
v_call: TRBV6-5
cdr3_length: 14
cdr3_nt: TGTGCCAGCAGTAGCCGGGACAGGGGGAACACCATATATTTT
cdr3_aa: CASSSRDRGNTIYF

d_call: TRBD2
j_call: TRBJ2-5
clone_size: once
v_call: TRBV5-1
cdr3_length: 17
cdr3_nt: TGCGCCAGCAGCCGGGCAGGGACTAGCGGGGGGCAAGAGACCCAGTACTTC
cdr3_aa: CASSRAGTSGGQETQYF

d_call: -
j_call: TRBJ2-3
clone_size: -
v_call: TRBV6-5
cdr3_length: 14
cdr3_nt: TGTGCCAGCACCGGGACTCCTAACACGGATACGCAGTATTTT
cdr3_aa: CASTGTPNTDTQYF

d_call: -
j_call: TRBJ2-5
clone_size: -
v_call: TRBV10-1
cdr3_length: 17
cdr3_nt: TGCGCCAGCAGTGAGTCGACTAGACACCCGGGCCAAGAGACCCAGTACTTC
cdr3_aa: CASSESTRHPGQETQYF

d_call: TRBD1
j_call: TRBJ1-1
clone_size: -
v_call: TRBV10-3
cdr3_length: 14
cdr3_nt: TGTGCCATCAGTGAGCAGGGGGTGAACACTGAAGCTTTCTTT
cdr3_aa: CAISEQGVNTEAFF

d_call: TRBD1
j_call: TRBJ2-7
clone_size: once
v_call: TRBV9
cdr3_length: 14
cdr3_nt: TGTGCCAGCAGCGTAGGGACAGGGAACTACGAGCAGTACTTC
cdr3_aa: CASSVGTGNYEQYF

d_call: TRBD1
j_call: TRBJ1-6
clone_size: -
v_call: TRBV5-4
cdr3_length: 15
cdr3_nt: TGTGCCAGCAGCTTGAAGACAGGGGGCGAATCACCCCTCCACTTT
cdr3_aa: CASSLKTGGESPLHF

d_call: TRBD2
j_call: TRBJ2-1
clone_size: -
v_call: TRBV6-5
cdr3_length: 15
cdr3_nt: TGTGCCAGCAGCCGTGGGACTAGCGGGAGTGATGAGCAGTTCTTC
cdr3_aa: CASSRGTSGSDEQFF